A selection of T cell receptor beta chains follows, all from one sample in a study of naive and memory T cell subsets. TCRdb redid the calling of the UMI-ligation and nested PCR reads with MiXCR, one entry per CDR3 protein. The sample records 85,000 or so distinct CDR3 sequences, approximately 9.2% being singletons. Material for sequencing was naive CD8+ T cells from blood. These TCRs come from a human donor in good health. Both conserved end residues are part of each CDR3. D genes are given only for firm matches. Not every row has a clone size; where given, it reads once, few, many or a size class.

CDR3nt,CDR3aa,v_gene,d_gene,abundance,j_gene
TGCGCCAGCAGCCAAGGCCAGGCAGATACGCAGTATTTT,CASSQGQADTQYF,TRBV4-1,.,few,TRBJ2-3
TGTGCCAGCAGCCACGAACTAGTTGGGGAGCTGTTTTTT,CASSHELVGELFF,TRBV14,.,many,TRBJ2-2
TGTGCCAGCAGCCCTACAGCCTCTGGGGCCAACGTCCTGACTTTC,CASSPTASGANVLTF,TRBV6-5,.,few,TRBJ2-6
TGTGCCAGCAGCTTTTCCGGGAGGGGCTACAATGAGCAGTTCTTC,CASSFSGRGYNEQFF,TRBV11-3,TRBD2,few,TRBJ2-1
TGCAGCGTTGAGGGACACCGGCAAACAGATACGCAGTATTTT,CSVEGHRQTDTQYF,TRBV29-1,.,.,TRBJ2-3
TGTGCCAGCAGTTTAGTGGGTAGGGGTGAGCAGTTCTTC,CASSLVGRGEQFF,TRBV12-3/TRBV12-4,.,many,TRBJ2-1
TGCGCCAGCAGCCAAATCCAGGGGGCCTACGAGCAGTACTTC,CASSQIQGAYEQYF,TRBV4-3,TRBD1,many,TRBJ2-7
TGTGCCAGCAGCGCCCCTAGGACAGATACGCAGTATTTT,CASSAPRTDTQYF,TRBV7-9,.,many,TRBJ2-3
TGTGCCAGCAGCCCCCCCAACAGGGGCGGATGGCAAGAGACCCAGTACTTC,CASSPPNRGGWQETQYF,TRBV13,TRBD1,few,TRBJ2-5
TGTGCCAGCAGGGGGACTAGCGGGAGCTCCTACAATGAGCAGTTCTTC,CASRGTSGSSYNEQFF,TRBV12-3/TRBV12-4,TRBD2,.,TRBJ2-1
TGTGCCAGCAGCGAGAGACCCGAAAGCTCTGGAAACACCATATATTTT,CASSERPESSGNTIYF,TRBV9,.,many,TRBJ1-3
TGTGCCACCAGCAGAGCTGGCTTGACAGATACGCAGTATTTT,CATSRAGLTDTQYF,TRBV15,.,.,TRBJ2-3
TGTGCCAGCAGCGACCGGGACACTGGAGATCAGCCCCAGCATTTT,CASSDRDTGDQPQHF,TRBV5-4,.,many,TRBJ1-5
TGCAGTGCTAGAGTTAAAACAGAACCGGTTCGTTCACCCCTCCACTTT,CSARVKTEPVRSPLHF,TRBV20-1,.,many,TRBJ1-6
TGTGCCATCAGTCCCACTTCGGAGGACACCAACAATGAGCAGTTCTTC,CAISPTSEDTNNEQFF,TRBV10-3,.,many,TRBJ2-1
TGTGCCACCAGTGGTCCGGGACTAGCGGGACTCTCCTACGAGCAGTACTTC,CATSGPGLAGLSYEQYF,TRBV24-1,TRBD2,few,TRBJ2-7
TGTGCCAGCAGTTTCATGCCACAAGAGACCCAGTACTTC,CASSFMPQETQYF,TRBV28,.,.,TRBJ2-5
TGTGCCAGCAGTTTCGGTAGCCTGTACGAGCAGTACTTC,CASSFGSLYEQYF,TRBV12-3/TRBV12-4,.,many,TRBJ2-7
TGCAGTGCTAGAGCGGTACAGGATGCTTTCTTT,CSARAVQDAFF,TRBV20-1,.,.,TRBJ1-1
TGTGCCAGCAGTTTAGCGGGGTTCCTCTACGAGCAGTACTTC,CASSLAGFLYEQYF,TRBV12-3/TRBV12-4,.,few,TRBJ2-7
TGTGCCAGCAGTTTATCCCCTCATACGCAGTATTTT,CASSLSPHTQYF,TRBV28,.,many,TRBJ2-3
TGTGCCAGCAGCGCGGGCGGGAGCTCCTACAATGAGCAGTTCTTC,CASSAGGSSYNEQFF,TRBV9,TRBD2,few,TRBJ2-1